The clone carrying this T cell receptor beta chain was detected many times. The antigen is unknown. Germline CDR1 is MNHEY and CDR2 is SMNVEV (reference sequence). V lost 6 bases, J lost 1 base, and 12 bases lay in between. The CDR3 totals 14 residues. This specimen comes from a study of blood T cells in healthy people across ages. Study background: About one barcoded beta molecule per two T cells came from capture by template switching.

Study-level points and caveats: TCR beta diversity per million T cells fell roughly linearly with age. Naive CD4+ cell counts and diversity both ran higher in long-lived than in aged donors.

The second PCR ran roughly 6 to 12 cycles with a sample-barcoded 5' primer and J-beta primers. TCRdb used MiXCR to reprocess the 5' RACE reads, holding one entry per CDR3 protein. The table includes about 1.5 million distinct CDR3 sequences, 40% to 45% detected once. Donor samples were obtained from healthy Caucasian individuals from Russia, aged 6 to 90. The sequencing sample was made of blood. The TCR originated in a young woman in good health. The chain combines TRBV27 with TRBJ1-1; D not resolved. The CDR3 sequence: CASSQDWGNTEAFF. The DNA of the CDR3 is TGTGCCAGCAGCCAGGACTGGGGGAACACTGAAGCTTTCTTT.